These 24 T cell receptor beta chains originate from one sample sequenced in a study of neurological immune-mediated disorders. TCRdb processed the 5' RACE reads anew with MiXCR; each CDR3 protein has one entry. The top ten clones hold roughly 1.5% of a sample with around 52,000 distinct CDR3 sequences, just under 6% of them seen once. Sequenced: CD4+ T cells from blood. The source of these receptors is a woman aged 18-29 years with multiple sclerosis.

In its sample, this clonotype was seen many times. CDR3 loop: CASSQDRRTKFF. CDR3 coding DNA: TGCGCCAGCAGCCAAGATCGGAGGACTAAGTTCTTC. This sequence joins TRBV4-3 and TRBJ2-1, with D perhaps TRBD2 (6 bases). This CDR3 has 12 amino acids. Germline values: CDR1 LGHNA, CDR2 YSLEER. The V and J ends lost 0 bases and 14 bases respectively, with 11 bases between them.

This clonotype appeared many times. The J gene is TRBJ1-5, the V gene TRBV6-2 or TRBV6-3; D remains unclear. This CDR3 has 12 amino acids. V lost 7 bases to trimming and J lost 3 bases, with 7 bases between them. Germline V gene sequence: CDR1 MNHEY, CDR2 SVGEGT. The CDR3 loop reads CASNRNNQPQHF. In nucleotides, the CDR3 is TGTGCCAGCAATCGGAACAATCAGCCCCAGCATTTT.

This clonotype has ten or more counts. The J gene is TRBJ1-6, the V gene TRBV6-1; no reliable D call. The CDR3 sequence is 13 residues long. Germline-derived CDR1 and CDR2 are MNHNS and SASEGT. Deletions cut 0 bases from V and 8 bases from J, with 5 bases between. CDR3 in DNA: TGTGCCAGCAGTGAAGCCGGTGATTCACCCCTCCACTTT. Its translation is CASSEAGDSPLHF.

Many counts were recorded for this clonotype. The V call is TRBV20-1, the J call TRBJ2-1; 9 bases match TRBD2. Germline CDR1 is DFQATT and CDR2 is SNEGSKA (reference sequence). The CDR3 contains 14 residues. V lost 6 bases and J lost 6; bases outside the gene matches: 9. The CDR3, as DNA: TGCAGTGCGCCGAGGCCGGGACTAGCCAATGAGCAGTTCTTC. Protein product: CSAPRPGLANEQFF.

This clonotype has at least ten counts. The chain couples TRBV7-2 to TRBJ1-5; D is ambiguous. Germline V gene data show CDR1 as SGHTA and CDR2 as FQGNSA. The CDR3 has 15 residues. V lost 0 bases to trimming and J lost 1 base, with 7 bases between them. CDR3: CASSLAGWSNQPQHF. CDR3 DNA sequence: TGTGCCAGCAGCTTAGCAGGGTGGAGCAATCAGCCCCAGCATTTT.

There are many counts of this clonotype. The CDR3 sequence is CAISESGTASMSYEQYF. DNA for the CDR3: TGTGCCATCAGTGAGTCGGGAACGGCGTCTATGAGCTACGAGCAGTACTTC. V gene TRBV10-3 combines with J gene TRBJ2-7; D is undetermined. Germline CDR1 and CDR2: ENHRY and SYGVKD. V was shortened by 0 bases and J by 3 bases, with 18 bases between the two germline ends. The length of the CDR3 is 17 residues.

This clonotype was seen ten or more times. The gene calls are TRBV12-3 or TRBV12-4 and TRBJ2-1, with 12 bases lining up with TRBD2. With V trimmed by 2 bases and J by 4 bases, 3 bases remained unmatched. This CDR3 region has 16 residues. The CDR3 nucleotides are TGTGCCAGCAGTTTATACCTAGCGGGAGGGTACAATGAGCAGTTCTTC. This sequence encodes CASSLYLAGGYNEQFF.

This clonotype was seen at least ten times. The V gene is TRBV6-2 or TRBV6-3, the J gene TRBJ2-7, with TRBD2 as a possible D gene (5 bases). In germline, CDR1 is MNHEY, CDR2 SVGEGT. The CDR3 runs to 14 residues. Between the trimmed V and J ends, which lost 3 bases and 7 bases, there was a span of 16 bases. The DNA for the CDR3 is TGTGCCAGCAGTTATGAGCGGACGATTGGGGAGCAGTACGTC. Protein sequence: CASSYERTIGEQYV.

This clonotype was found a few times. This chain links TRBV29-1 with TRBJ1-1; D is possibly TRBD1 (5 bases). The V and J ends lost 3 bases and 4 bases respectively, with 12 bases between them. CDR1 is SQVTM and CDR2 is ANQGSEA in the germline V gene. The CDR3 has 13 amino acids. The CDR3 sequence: CSVDAGRVTEAFF. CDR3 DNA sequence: TGCAGCGTTGACGCGGGGCGAGTCACTGAAGCTTTCTTT.

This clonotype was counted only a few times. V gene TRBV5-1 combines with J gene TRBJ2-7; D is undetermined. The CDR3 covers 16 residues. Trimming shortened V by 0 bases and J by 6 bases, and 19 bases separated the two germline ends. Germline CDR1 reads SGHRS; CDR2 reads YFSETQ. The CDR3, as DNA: TGCGCCAGCAGCTTGGCTCTGACTTCCCGGGCATCCGAGCAGTACTTC. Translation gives CASSLALTSRASEQYF.

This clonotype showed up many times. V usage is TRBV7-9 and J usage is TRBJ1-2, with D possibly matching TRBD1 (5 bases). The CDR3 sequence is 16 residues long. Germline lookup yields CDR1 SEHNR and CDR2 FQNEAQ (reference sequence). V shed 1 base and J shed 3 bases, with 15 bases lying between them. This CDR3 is CASSLGEARADYGYTF. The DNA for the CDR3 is TGTGCCAGCAGCTTAGGCGAGGCCAGGGCGGACTATGGCTACACCTTC.

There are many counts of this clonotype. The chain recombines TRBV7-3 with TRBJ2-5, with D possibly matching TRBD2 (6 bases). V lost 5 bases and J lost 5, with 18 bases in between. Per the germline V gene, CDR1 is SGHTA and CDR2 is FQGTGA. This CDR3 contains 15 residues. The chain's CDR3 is CASSGGAGSGETQYF. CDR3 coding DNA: TGTGCCAGCAGCGGCGGGGCAGGGAGTGGGGAGACCCAGTACTTC.

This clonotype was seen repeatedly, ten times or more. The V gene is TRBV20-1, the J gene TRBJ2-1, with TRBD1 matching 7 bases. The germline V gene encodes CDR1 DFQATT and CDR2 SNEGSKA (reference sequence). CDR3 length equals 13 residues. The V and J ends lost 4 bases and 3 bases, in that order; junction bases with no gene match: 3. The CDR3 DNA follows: TGCAGTGCTAAAGGGACAGTCTACAATGAGCAGTTCTTC. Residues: CSAKGTVYNEQFF.

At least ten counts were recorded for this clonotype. The CDR3 DNA is TGCGCCAGCAGCCCCCACCATACAGGCGTATTAAAAGAGACCCAGTACTTC. Residues: CASSPHHTGVLKETQYF. The chain has TRBV4-3 and TRBJ2-5, with a tentative D call TRBD1 (5 bases). The CDR3 is made up of 17 amino acids. V was trimmed by 4 bases and J by 3 bases, leaving 21 bases between them. In germline, CDR1 is LGHNA, CDR2 YSLEER.

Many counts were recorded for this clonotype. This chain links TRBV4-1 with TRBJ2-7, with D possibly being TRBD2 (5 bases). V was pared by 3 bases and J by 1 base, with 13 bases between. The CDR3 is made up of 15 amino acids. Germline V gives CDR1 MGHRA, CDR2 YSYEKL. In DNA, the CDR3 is TGCGCCAGCAGCCAGTACCTAGCCCGGTCCTACGAGCAGTACTTC. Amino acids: CASSQYLARSYEQYF.

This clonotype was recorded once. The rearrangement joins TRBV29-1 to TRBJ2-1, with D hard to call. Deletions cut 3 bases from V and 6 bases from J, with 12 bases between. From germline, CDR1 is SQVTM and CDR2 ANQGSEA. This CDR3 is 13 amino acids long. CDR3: CSVDTLTTNEQFF. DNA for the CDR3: TGCAGCGTTGACACCTTGACCACCAATGAGCAGTTCTTC.

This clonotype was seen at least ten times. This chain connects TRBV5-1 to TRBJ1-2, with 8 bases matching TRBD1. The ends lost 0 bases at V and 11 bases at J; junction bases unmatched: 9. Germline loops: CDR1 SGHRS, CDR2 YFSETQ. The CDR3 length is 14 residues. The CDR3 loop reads CASSLEGQVVGYTF. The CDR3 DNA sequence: TGCGCCAGCAGCTTGGAGGGACAGGTCGTAGGTTACACCTTC.

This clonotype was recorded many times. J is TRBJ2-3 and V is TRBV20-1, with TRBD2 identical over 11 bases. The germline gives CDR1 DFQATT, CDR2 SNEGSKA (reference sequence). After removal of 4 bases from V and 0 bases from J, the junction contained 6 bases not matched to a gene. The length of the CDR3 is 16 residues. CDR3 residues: CSATKRLAGSTDTQYF. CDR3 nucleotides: TGCAGTGCTACCAAGAGACTAGCGGGAAGCACAGATACGCAGTATTTT.

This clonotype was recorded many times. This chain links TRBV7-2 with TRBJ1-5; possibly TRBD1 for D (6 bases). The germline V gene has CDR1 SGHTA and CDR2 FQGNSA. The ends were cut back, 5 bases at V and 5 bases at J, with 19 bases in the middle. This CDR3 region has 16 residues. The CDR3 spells CASSPSLDRYYQPQHF. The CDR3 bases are TGTGCCAGCAGCCCATCCCTGGACAGATACTATCAGCCCCAGCATTTT.

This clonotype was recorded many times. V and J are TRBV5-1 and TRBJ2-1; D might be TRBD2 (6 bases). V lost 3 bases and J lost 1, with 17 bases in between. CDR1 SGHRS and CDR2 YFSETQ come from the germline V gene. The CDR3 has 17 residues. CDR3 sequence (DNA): TGCGCCAGCAGCTCTACGGGGACTGTCGATTCCTACAATGAGCAGTTCTTC. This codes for CASSSTGTVDSYNEQFF. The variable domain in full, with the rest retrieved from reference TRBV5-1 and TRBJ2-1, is KAGVTQTPRYLIKTRGQQVTLSCSPISGHRSVSWYQQTPGQGLQFLFEYFSETQRNKGNFPGRFSGRQFSNSRSEMNVSTLELGDSALYLCASSSTGTVDSYNEQFFGPGTRLTVL.

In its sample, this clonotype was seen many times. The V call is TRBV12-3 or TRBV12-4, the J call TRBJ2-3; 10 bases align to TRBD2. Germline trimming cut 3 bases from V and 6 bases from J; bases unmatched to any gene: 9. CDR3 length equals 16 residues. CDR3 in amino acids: CASSFGSSGSGDTQYF. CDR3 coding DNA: TGTGCCAGCAGTTTCGGGTCTAGCGGGAGTGGCGATACGCAGTATTTT.

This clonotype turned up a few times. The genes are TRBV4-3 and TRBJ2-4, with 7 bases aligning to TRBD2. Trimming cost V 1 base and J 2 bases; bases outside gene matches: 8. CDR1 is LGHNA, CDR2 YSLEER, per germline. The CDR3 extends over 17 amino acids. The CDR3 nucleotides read TGCGCCAGCAGCCAAGTATTTCGCGGGAGAACCAAAAACATTCAGTACTTC. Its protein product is CASSQVFRGRTKNIQYF.

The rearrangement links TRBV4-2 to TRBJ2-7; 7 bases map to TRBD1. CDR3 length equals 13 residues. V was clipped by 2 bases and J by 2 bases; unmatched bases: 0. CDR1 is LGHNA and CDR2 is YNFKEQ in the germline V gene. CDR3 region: CASSQQGAYEQYF. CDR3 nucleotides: TGTGCCAGCAGCCAACAGGGGGCCTACGAGCAGTACTTC.

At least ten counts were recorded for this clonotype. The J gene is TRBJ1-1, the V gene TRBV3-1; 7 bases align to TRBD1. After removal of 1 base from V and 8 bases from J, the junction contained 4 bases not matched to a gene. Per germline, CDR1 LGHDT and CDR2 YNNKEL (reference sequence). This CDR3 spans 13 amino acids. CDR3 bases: TGTGCCAGCAGCCAAGTCCGACAGGGCGAAGCTTTCTTT. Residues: CASSQVRQGEAFF.